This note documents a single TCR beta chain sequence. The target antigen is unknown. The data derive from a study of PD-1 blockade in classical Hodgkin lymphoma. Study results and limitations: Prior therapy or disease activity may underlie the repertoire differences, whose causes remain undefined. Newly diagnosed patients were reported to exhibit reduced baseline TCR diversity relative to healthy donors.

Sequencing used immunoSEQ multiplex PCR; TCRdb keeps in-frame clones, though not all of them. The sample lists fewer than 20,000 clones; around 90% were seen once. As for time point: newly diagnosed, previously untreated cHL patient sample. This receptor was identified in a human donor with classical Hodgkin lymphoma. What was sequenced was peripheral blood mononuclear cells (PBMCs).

CDR3 nucleotide sequence: TGTGCCACCAGTATCGGTGGGGGACAAGTAAATGAGCAGTTCTTC. Protein sequence: CATSIGGGQVNEQFF. This sequence joins TRBV15 and TRBJ2-1; a possible D gene is TRBD1 (6 bases). From germline, CDR1 is LNHNV and CDR2 YYDKDF (reference sequence). CDR3 length: 15 residues. V was shortened by 6 bases and J by 7 bases, with 19 bases between the two germline ends.